What follows describes a single T cell receptor beta chain. This receptor's antigen is unknown. Base-call qualities are not available, and no considerably larger clone is one nucleotide away. The entry originates in a study of glioma-infiltrating T cells after dendritic cell vaccination (dated by TCRdb to about 2016). Background for the entire study: Of the 15 glioblastoma patients in the cohort, all drawn from Phase I and II dendritic cell vaccination trials, 9 were newly diagnosed and 6 had recurrent disease. In glioblastoma patients vaccinated with dendritic cells, deep sequencing of TCR beta CDR3 regions served to measure the amount of tumor-infiltrating lymphocytes and to compare repertoires between tumor and blood. Survival after dendritic cell vaccination was correlated with TCR sequencing metrics such as TIL content and the overlap between tumor and blood repertoires. Between 2003 and 2012, patients were given autologous tumor lysate-pulsed dendritic cell vaccination. Each patient got three intradermal injections of the dendritic cell vaccine, spaced at biweekly intervals, in the arm below the axilla. The vaccine was prepared from monocyte-derived dendritic cells that were cultured for seven days with IL-4 and GM-CSF and then pulsed overnight with autologous tumor lysate. Results and caveats for the whole study, not just this receptor: No direct relationship between TCR clonality and survival was found, suggesting a diverse polyclonal response may matter. After dendritic cell vaccination, a higher estimated pretreatment TIL content predicted longer time to progression and longer overall survival. The three-group TCR overlap response model was described as speculative and requiring prospective validation. The cohort was small and heterogeneous, and full blood and tumor sets were available for few patients, with initial-recurrent tumor pairs available for even fewer patients.

The CDR3 runs 14 amino acids, cysteine and phenylalanine included. Of the read, only the CDR3 DNA is kept; its 42 bases are in frame from base 1. From the germline V gene, CDR1 is SGHTA and CDR2 is FQGNSA. Trimmed from V: 4 bases; trimmed from J: 1 base; junction bases lacking a gene match: 1. To be selected, patients needed enough residual fresh-frozen tumor tissue and more than two years of available survival data. Although molecular status otherwise differed among the glioblastoma patients, no patient had an isocitrate dehydrogenase mutation. PBMC were collected before vaccination, two weeks after the third vaccination, and at tumor progression if progression occurred. The Qiagen DNeasy Blood extraction Kit was used to extract genomic DNA. Using the immunoSEQ assay, TCRB CDR3 regions were amplified from roughly 2.2 micrograms of genomic DNA, or from all available DNA when less than that was on hand. The multiplex PCR employed 60 forward primers targeting TCR V beta segments and 13 reverse primers targeting J beta segments. To estimate reads per starting template, synthetic control templates were spiked into each sample at limiting dilution. Reads of 87 bp were generated by sequencing on the Illumina HiSeq System. The study's processing was this. PCR and sequencing errors were removed by merging closely related sequences with a nearest neighbor algorithm. TCR overlap was measured as the percentage of unique tumor TCR beta sequences that were also present in the peripheral blood of the same patient. TCRdb mirrors the immuneACCESS table, restricted to in-frame sequences. Some clones are absent from its copies; in checked studies, under half trace to an unresolved V gene, and the reason for the others is unknown. V and J calls and clone size are those listed in that table; D and trimming were worked out from the DNA. The sample table holds roughly 100,000 clones, of which 75% to 85% were seen once. The ten largest make up around 12% of the sample.

The sequencing used blood, collected before dendritic cell vaccination. This receptor was obtained from a human donor with glioblastoma. The rearrangement combines TRBV7-2 with TRBJ1-5, with TRBD1 matching 7 junction bases. This receptor carries the CDR3 CASSSQGSNQPQHF. The sequence in DNA is TGTGCCAGCAGCTCACAGGGGAGCAATCAGCCCCAGCATTTT.